Listed here are 21 T cell receptor beta chains from one sample, sequenced in a study of brain T cells in children with intractable seizures. Described time point: blood from clinic visit 5 months post-surgery; TSC patient then seizure free. The method was immunoSEQ multiplex PCR; TCRdb's version includes in-frame clones alone and lacks a portion of them. This sample has hundreds of thousands of clones, with over 90% found just once. The sequencing used peripheral blood, collected roughly 5 months after surgery. The receptors stem from a boy under two years old with tuberous sclerosis and intractable seizures.

J is TRBJ1-4 and V is TRBV15; D uncertain. The CDR3 loop spans 16 amino acids. V was trimmed by 1 base and J by 8 bases, leaving 17 bases between them. Germline V gene lookup returns CDR1 LNHNV and CDR2 YYDKDF (reference sequence). CDR3 loop: CATSRGRQGSGEKLFF. The CDR3 nucleotides read TGTGCCACCAGCAGAGGGCGACAAGGGTCAGGAGAAAAACTGTTTTTT.

The chain is built from TRBV7-8 and TRBJ1-6, with a possible D match to TRBD1 (5 bases). The CDR3 contains 19 residues. Germline CDR1 SGHVS, CDR2 FQNEAQ. Trimming cost V 1 base and J 0 bases, with 16 bases left between them. The CDR3 nucleotides are TGTGCCAGCAGCTTAGGGAGGGGCCTCCGGAGCTCCTATAATTCACCCCTCCACTTT. Translated: CASSLGRGLRSSYNSPLHF.

For the CDR3, the DNA is TGTGCCAGCAGCACGACAGATACGCAGTATTTT. Translated: CASSTTDTQYF. The V call is TRBV13, the J call TRBJ2-3, with D unclear. With 5 bases removed from V and 3 bases from J, the gap between germline ends came to 3 bases. This CDR3 contains 11 residues. Germline V gene sequence: CDR1 PRHDT, CDR2 FYEKMQ (reference sequence).

This chain uses TRBV6-5 with TRBJ1-1; D perhaps matches TRBD1 (5 bases). This CDR3 spans 14 amino acids. In germline, CDR1 is MNHEY, CDR2 SVGAGI. Trimming pared 2 bases from V and 2 bases from J, leaving 9 bases between. The CDR3 sequence is CASSYGGGNTEAFF. The CDR3 DNA follows: TGTGCCAGCAGTTACGGGGGAGGAAACACTGAAGCTTTCTTT.

V usage is TRBV4-2 and J usage is TRBJ2-7; D is ambiguous. CDR1 is LGHNA and CDR2 is YNFKEQ in the germline V gene. Trimming removed 2 bases from V and 5 bases from J, with 16 bases in between. The CDR3 runs to 15 residues. The CDR3 protein is CASSQNLQVLHEQYF. The CDR3 nucleotides are TGTGCCAGCAGCCAAAATCTCCAGGTCTTGCACGAGCAGTACTTC.

The chain couples TRBV20-1 to TRBJ2-7, with D perhaps matching TRBD2 (6 bases). Trimming stripped 3 bases from V and 6 bases from J, with 9 bases between. The CDR3 is 11 residues long. The germline CDR1 and CDR2 sequences are DFQATT and SNEGSKA (reference sequence). CDR3 sequence reads: CSARAGLEQYF. CDR3 in DNA: TGCAGTGCTAGGGCGGGACTCGAGCAGTACTTC.

The rearrangement uses TRBV30 and TRBJ2-3; D not resolved. The CDR3 totals 16 residues. Trimming stripped 0 bases from V and 0 bases from J, with 13 bases between. The V gene's germline CDR1 is GTSNPN and CDR2 SVGIG (reference sequence). CDR3 in amino acids: CAWSVVAQRSTDTQYF. In DNA, the CDR3 is TGTGCCTGGAGTGTGGTGGCACAACGCAGCACAGATACGCAGTATTTT.

V gene TRBV30 combines with J gene TRBJ2-7; D is uncertain. The V gene lost 0 bases and the J gene lost 2 bases, with 8 bases spanning the gap. Germline CDR1 reads GTSNPN; CDR2 reads SVGIG (reference sequence). The CDR3 runs to 13 residues. CDR3 sequence (DNA): TGTGCCTGGAGTGTAGTACACCCCTACGAGCAGTACTTC. Protein product: CAWSVVHPYEQYF.

The chain recombines TRBV7-3 with TRBJ2-3; D remains unclear. V was cut by 3 bases and J by 2 bases, with 12 bases left in between. The CDR3 runs 15 residues. Germline V CDR1 and CDR2: SGHTA, FQGTGA. In DNA, the CDR3 is TGTGCCAGCAGCTTTGGGCCTCGCGACACAGATACGCAGTATTTT. Translating gives CASSFGPRDTDTQYF.

The chain has TRBV24-1 and TRBJ1-6; 10 bases align to TRBD1. The V and J ends lost 3 bases and 2 bases, in that order; junction bases with no gene match: 9. The CDR3 runs to 19 residues. CDR1 is KGHDR, CDR2 SFDVKD, per germline. CDR3 DNA: TGTGCCACCAGTGATCGCGGACAGGGGGGCATAACCTATAATTCACCCCTCCACTTT. It translates to CATSDRGQGGITYNSPLHF.

J is TRBJ2-1 and V is TRBV11-3, with 10 bases matching TRBD2. Germline assignment: CDR1 SGHNT and CDR2 YENEEA. J gave up 7 bases and V 5 bases, and 11 bases lay outside the gene matches. This CDR3 spans 16 amino acids. CDR3 DNA: TGTGCCAGCAGCCCAAGAGCTAGCGGGAGCACGAATGAGCAGTTCTTC. Its translation is CASSPRASGSTNEQFF.

This clone appeared a single time. This chain uses TRBV25-1 with TRBJ2-2, with D possibly called TRBD1 or TRBD2 (5 bases each). The V gene lost 6 bases and the J gene lost 3 bases, with 11 bases spanning the gap. The germline gives CDR1 MGHDK, CDR2 SYGVNS. This CDR3 is 14 amino acids long. The CDR3 sequence is CASRRDVDTGELFF. CDR3 bases: TGTGCCAGCAGACGGGACGTAGACACCGGGGAGCTGTTTTTT.

The rearrangement joins TRBV5-6 to TRBJ1-1, with 7 nucleotides matching TRBD1. J lost 12 bases, V lost 4 bases, and 9 bases had no gene match. This CDR3 has 12 residues. CDR1 is SGHDT and CDR2 is YYEEEE in the germline V gene. CDR3 residues: CASSLPTGRSFF. In DNA, the CDR3 is TGTGCCAGCAGCCTCCCGACAGGGCGTTCTTTCTTT.

The J gene is TRBJ1-5, the V gene TRBV7-2; no clear D. Trimming left V 6 bases short and J 3 bases short, with 15 bases between. CDR1 and CDR2 (germline): SGHTA, FQGNSA. This CDR3 has 15 residues. CDR3 sequence reads: CASSRRAPPNQPQHF. The CDR3 nucleotides are TGTGCCAGCAGTCGCCGGGCCCCACCCAATCAGCCCCAGCATTTT.

The chain links TRBV2 to TRBJ1-1; D remains ambiguous. The length of the CDR3 is 16 residues. Trimming left V 6 bases short and J 5 bases short, with 22 bases between. CDR1 is SNHLY, CDR2 FYNNEI, per germline. The CDR3 loop reads CASRGNPVGRWTEAFF. The CDR3 nucleotides are TGTGCCAGCAGGGGGAACCCTGTCGGGAGGTGGACTGAAGCTTTCTTT.

This clone was seen a handful of times. The V and J genes are TRBV27 and TRBJ2-7; possibly TRBD2 for D (6 bases). Trimming stripped 5 bases from V and 2 bases from J, with 19 bases between. There are 16 residues in the CDR3. The germline CDR1 and CDR2 sequences are MNHEY and SMNVEV (reference sequence). In nucleotides, the CDR3 is TGTGCCAGCAGTCCGTCCGTTAGCGGAAGGGCCTACGAGCAGTACTTC. Protein: CASSPSVSGRAYEQYF.

The V and J genes are TRBV12-5 and TRBJ2-7; D uncertain. This CDR3 is 14 amino acids long. The V gene's germline CDR1 is LGHNT and CDR2 FRNRAP. With 6 bases removed from V and 4 bases from J, the gap between germline ends came to 16 bases. CDR3 DNA: TGTGCTAGTGGACTTGGACCGTCGGGTTACGAGCAGTACTTC. Amino acid sequence: CASGLGPSGYEQYF. Drawing the rest from reference TRBV12-5 and TRBJ2-7, the complete variable domain is DARVTQTPRHKVTEMGQEVTMRCQPILGHNTVFWYRQTMMQGLELLAYFRNRAPLDDSGMPKDRFSAEMPDATLATLKIQPSEPRDSAVYFCASGLGPSGYEQYFGPGTRLTVT.

The chain carries TRBV9 and TRBJ1-1; tentatively, D is TRBD1 (5 bases). V was trimmed by 0 bases and J by 0 bases, leaving 9 bases between them. Per the germline V gene, CDR1 is SGDLS and CDR2 is YYNGEE. The CDR3 runs to 15 residues. The CDR3 DNA reads as TGTGCCAGCAGCGTAGCGGGACTGATGAACACTGAAGCTTTCTTT. The encoded protein is CASSVAGLMNTEAFF.

In this sample, this clone turned up a few times. The chain combines TRBV18 with TRBJ2-1, with TRBD2 identical over 9 bases. The CDR3 loop spans 17 amino acids. V was pared by 0 bases and J by 4 bases, with 7 bases of the junction left unmatched. In germline, CDR1 is KGHSH, CDR2 LQKENI. DNA for the CDR3: TGTGCCAGCTCACCACCCAGGCTAGCGGGGTTATACAATGAGCAGTTCTTC. Translated: CASSPPRLAGLYNEQFF.

The V call is TRBV27, the J call TRBJ1-6, with a tentative D call TRBD1 (6 bases). The germline CDR1 and CDR2 sequences are MNHEY and SMNVEV (reference sequence). The CDR3 is 15 amino acids. Trimming cost V 6 bases and J 7 bases, with 16 bases left between them. CDR3 sequence: CASRHDMGHNSPLHF. The CDR3 DNA sequence: TGTGCCAGCAGACATGACATGGGACACAATTCACCCCTCCACTTT.

The V call is TRBV29-1, the J call TRBJ2-2, with a weak D call TRBD2 (6 bases). V was cut by 5 bases and J by 2 bases, with 9 bases left in between. CDR3 length: 13 amino acids. CDR1 is SQVTM and CDR2 is ANQGSEA in the germline V gene. The CDR3 loop reads CSVRGANTGELFF. Written as DNA, the CDR3 is TGCAGCGTTCGCGGGGCCAACACCGGGGAGCTGTTTTTT.